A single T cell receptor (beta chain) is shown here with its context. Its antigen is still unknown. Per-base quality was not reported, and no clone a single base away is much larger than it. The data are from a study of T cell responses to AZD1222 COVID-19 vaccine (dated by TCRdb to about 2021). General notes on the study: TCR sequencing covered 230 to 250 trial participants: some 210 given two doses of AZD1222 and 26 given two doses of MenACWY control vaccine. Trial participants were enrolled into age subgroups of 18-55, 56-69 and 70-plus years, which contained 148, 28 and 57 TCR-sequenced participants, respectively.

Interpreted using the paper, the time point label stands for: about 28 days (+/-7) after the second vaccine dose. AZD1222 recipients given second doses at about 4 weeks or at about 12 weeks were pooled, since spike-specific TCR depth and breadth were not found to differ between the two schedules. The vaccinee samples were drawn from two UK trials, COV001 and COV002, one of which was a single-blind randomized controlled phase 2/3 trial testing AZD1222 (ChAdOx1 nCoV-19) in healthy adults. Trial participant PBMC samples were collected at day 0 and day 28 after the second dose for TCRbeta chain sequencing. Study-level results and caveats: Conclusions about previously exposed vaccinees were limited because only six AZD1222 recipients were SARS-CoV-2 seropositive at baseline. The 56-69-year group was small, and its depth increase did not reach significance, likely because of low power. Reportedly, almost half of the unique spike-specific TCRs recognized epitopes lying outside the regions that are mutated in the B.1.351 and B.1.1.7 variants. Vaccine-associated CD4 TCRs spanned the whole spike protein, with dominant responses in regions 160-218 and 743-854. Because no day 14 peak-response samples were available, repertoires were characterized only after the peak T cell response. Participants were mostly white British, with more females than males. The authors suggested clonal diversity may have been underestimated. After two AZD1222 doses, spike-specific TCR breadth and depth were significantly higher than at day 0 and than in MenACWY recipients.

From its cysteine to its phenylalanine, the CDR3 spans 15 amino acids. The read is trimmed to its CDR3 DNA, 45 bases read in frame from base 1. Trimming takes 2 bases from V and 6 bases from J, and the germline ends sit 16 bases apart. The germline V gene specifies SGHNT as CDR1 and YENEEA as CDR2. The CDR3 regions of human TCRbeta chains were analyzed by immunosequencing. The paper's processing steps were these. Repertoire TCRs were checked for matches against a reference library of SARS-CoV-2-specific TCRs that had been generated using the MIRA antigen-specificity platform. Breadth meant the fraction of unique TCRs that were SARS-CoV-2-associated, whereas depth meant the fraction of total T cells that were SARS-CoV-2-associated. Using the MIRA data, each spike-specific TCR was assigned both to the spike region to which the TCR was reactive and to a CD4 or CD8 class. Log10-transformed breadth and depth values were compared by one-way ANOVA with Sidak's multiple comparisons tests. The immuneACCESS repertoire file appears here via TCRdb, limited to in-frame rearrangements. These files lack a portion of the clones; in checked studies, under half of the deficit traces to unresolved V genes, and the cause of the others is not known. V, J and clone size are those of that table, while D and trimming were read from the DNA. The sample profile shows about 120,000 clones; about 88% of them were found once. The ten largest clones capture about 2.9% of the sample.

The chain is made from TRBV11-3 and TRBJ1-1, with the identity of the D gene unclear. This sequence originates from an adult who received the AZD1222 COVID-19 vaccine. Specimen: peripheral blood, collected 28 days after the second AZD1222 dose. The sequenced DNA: TGTGCCAGCAGCTTATATGCCGTGGAAAGGGCTGAAGCTTTCTTT. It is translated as CASSLYAVERAEAFF. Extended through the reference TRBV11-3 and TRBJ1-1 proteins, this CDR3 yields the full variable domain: EAGVVQSPRYKIIEKKQPVAFWCNPISGHNTLYWYLQNLGQGPELLIRYENEEAVDDSQLPKDRFSAERLKGVDSTLKIQPAELGDSAVYLCASSLYAVERAEAFFGQGTRLTVV.